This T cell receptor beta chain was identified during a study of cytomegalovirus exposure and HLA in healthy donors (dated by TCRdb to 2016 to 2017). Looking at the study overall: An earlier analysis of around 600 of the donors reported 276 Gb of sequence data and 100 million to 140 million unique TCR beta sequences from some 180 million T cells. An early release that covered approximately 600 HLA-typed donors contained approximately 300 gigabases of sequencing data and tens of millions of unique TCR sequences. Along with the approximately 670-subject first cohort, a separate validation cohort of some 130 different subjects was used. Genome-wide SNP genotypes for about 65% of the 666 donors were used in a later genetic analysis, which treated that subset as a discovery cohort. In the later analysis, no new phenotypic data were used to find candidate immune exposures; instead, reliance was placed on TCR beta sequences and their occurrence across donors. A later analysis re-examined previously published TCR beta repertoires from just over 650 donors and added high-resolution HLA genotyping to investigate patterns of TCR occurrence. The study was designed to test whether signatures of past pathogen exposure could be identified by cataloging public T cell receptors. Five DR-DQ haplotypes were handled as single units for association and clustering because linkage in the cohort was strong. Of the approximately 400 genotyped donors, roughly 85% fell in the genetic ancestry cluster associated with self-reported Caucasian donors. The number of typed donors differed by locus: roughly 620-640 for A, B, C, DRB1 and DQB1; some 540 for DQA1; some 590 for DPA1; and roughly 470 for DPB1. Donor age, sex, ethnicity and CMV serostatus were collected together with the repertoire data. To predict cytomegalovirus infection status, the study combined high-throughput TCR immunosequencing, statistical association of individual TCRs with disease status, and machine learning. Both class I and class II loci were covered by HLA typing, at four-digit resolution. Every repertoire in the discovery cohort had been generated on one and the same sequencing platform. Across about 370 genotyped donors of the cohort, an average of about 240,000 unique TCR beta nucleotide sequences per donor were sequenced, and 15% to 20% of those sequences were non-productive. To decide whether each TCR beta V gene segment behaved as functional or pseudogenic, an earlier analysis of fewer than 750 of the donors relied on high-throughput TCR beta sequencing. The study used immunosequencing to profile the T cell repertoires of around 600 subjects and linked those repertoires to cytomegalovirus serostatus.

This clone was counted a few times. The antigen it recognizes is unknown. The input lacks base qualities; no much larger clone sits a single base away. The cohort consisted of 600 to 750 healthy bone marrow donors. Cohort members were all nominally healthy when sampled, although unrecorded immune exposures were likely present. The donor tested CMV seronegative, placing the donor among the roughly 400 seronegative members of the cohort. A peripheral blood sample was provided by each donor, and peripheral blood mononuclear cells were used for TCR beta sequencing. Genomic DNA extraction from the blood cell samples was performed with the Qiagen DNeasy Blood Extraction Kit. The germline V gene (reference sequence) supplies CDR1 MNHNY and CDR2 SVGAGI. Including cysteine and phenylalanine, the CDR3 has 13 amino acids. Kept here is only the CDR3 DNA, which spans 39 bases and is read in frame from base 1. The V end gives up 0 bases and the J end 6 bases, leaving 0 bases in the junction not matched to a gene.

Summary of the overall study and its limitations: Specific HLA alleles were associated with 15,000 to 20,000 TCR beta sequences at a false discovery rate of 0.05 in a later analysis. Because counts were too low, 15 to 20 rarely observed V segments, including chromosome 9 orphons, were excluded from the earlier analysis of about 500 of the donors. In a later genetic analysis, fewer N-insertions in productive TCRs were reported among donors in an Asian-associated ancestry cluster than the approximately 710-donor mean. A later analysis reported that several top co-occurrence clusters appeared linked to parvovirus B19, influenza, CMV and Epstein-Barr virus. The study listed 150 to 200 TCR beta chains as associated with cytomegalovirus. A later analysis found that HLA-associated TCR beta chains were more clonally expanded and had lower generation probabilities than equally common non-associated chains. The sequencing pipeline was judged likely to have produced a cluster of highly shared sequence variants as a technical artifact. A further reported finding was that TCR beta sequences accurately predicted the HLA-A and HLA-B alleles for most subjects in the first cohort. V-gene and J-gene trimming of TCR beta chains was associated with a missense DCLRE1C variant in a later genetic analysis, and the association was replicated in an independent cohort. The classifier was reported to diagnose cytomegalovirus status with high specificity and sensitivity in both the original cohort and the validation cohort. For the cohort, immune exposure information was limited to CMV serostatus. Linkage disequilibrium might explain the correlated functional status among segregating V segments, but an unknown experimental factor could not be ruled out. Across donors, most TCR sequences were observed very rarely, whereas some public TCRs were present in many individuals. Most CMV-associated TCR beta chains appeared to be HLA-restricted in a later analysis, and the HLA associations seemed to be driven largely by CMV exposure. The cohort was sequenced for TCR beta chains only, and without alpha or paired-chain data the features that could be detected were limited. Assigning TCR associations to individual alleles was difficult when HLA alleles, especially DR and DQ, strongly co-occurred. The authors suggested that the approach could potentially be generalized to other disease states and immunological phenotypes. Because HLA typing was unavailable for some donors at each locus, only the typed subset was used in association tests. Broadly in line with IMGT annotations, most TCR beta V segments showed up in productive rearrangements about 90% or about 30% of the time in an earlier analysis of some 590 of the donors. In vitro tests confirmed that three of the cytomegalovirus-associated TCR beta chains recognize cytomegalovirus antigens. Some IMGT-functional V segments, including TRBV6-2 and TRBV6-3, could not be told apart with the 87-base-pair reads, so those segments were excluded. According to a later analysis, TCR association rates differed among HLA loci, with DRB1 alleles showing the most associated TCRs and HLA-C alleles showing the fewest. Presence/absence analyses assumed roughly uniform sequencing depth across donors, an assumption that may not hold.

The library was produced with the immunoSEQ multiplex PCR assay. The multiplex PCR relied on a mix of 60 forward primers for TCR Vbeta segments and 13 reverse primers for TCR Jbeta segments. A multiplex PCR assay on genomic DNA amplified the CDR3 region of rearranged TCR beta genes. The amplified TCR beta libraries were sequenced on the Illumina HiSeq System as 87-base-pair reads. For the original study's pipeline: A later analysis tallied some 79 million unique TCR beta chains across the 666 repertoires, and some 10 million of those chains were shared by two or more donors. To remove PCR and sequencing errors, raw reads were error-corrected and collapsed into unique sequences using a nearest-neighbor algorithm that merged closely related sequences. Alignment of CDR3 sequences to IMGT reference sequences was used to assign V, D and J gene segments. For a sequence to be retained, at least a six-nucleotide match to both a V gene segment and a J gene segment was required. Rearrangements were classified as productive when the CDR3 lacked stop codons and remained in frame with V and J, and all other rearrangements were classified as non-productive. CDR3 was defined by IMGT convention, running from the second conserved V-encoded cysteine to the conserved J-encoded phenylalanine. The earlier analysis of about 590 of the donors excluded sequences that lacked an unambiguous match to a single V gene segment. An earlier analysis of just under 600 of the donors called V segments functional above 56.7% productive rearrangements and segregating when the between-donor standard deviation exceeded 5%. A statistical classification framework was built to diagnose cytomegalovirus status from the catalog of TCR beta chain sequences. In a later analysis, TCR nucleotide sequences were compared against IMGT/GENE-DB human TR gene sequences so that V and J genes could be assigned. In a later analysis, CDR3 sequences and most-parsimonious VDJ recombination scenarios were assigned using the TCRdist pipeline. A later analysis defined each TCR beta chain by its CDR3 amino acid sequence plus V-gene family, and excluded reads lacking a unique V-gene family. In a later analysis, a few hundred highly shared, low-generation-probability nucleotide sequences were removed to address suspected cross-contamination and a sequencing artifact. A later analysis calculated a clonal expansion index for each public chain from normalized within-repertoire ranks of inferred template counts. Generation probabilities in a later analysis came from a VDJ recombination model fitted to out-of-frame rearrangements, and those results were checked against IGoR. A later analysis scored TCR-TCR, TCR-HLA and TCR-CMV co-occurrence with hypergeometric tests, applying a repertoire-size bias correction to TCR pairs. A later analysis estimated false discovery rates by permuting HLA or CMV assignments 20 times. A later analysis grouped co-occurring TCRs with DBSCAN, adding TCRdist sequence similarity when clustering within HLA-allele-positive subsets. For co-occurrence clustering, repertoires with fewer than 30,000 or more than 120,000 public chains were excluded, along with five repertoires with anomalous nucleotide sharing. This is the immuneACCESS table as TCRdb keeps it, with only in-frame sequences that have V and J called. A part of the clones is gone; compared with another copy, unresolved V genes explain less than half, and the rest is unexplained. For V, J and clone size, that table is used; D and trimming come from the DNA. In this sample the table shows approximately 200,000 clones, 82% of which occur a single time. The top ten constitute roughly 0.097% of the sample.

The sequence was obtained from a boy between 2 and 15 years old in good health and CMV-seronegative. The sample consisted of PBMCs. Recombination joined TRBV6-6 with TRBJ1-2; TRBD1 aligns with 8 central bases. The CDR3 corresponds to CASSYSTGDGYTF. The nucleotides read TGTGCCAGCAGTTACTCGACAGGGGATGGCTACACCTTC.